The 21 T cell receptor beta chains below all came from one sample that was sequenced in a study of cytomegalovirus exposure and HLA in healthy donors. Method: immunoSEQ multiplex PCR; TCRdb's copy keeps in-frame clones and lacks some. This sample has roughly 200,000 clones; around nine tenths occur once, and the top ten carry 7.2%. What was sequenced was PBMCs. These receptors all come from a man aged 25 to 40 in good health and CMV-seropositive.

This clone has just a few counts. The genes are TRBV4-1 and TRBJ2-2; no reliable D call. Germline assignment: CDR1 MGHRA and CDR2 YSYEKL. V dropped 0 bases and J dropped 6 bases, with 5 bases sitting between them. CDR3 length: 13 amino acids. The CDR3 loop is CASSQDWAGELFF. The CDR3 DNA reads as TGCGCCAGCAGCCAAGATTGGGCCGGGGAGCTGTTTTTT.

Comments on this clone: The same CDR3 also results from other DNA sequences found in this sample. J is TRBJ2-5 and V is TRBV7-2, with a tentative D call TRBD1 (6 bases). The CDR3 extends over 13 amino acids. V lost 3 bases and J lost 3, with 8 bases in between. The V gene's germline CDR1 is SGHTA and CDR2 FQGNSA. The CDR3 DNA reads TGTGCCAGCAGCTTCGCAGGGGAAGAGACCCAGTACTTC. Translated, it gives CASSFAGEETQYF.

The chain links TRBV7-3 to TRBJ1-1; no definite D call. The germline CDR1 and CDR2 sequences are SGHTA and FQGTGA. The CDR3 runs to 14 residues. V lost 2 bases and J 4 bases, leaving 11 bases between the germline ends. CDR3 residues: CASSLAPGGTEAFF. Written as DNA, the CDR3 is TGTGCCAGCAGCTTAGCTCCCGGAGGCACTGAAGCTTTCTTT.

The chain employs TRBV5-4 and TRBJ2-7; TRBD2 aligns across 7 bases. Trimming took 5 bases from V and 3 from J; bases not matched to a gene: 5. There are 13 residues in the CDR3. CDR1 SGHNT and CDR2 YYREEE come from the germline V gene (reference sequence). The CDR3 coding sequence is TGTGCCAGCAGATCCAGCGGGAACTACGAGCAGTACTTC. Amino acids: CASRSSGNYEQYF.

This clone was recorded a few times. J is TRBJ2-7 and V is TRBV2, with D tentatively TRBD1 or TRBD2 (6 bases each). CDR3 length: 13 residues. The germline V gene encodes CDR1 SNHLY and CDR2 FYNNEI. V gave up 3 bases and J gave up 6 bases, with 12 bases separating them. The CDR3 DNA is TGTGCCAGCAGTGATGGGGGGCCCAGCGAGCAGTACTTC. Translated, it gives CASSDGGPSEQYF. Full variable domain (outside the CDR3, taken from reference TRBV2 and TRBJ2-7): EPEVTQTPSHQVTQMGQEVILRCVPISNHLYFYWYRQILGQKVEFLVSFYNNEISEKSEIFDDQFSVERPDGSNFTLKIRSTKLEDSAMYFCASSDGGPSEQYFGPGTRLTVT.

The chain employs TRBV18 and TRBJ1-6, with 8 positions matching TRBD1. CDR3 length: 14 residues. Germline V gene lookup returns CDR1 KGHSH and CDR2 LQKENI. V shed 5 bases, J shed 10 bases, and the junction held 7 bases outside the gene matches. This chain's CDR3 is CASSTQGGKSPLHF. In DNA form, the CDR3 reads TGTGCCAGCTCAACACAGGGGGGCAAGTCACCCCTCCACTTT. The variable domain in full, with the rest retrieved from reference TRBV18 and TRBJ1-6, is NAGVMQNPRHLVRRRGQEARLRCSPMKGHSHVYWYRQLPEEGLKFMVYLQKENIIDESGMPKERFSAEFPKEGPSILRIQQVVRGDSAAYFCASSTQGGKSPLHFGNGTRLTVT.

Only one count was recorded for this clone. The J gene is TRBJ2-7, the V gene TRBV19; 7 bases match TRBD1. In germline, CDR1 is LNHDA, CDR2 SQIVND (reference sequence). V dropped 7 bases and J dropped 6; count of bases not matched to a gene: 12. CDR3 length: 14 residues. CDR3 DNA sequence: TGTGCCAGTAAAGGGGTCACAGGGGTTGGCGAGCAGTACTTC. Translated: CASKGVTGVGEQYF.

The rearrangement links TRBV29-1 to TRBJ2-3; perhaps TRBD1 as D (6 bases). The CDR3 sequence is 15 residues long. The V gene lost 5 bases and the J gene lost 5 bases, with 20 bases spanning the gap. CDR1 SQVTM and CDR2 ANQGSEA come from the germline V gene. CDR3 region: CSVLGTPLEGDTQYF. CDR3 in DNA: TGCAGCGTTCTGGGGACACCCCTCGAGGGAGATACGCAGTATTTT.

In nucleotides, the CDR3 is TGTGCCTGGAGGGGACAGGGGACTGGGGCCAACGTCCTGACTTTC. Its protein product is CAWRGQGTGANVLTF. The chain joins TRBV30 to TRBJ2-6, with 10 bases aligning to TRBD1. Unmatched junction bases numbered 1, after V lost 3 bases and J lost 2 bases. The CDR3 covers 15 residues. The germline V gene has CDR1 GTSNPN and CDR2 SVGIG (reference sequence).

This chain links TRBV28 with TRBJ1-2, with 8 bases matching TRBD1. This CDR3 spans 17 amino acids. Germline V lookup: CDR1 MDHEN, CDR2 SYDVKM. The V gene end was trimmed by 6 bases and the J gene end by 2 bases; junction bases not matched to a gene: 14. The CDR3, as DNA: TGTGCCAGCAGCCCTCCGGACAGGGCCCTATCCAACTATGGCTACACCTTC. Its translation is CASSPPDRALSNYGYTF.

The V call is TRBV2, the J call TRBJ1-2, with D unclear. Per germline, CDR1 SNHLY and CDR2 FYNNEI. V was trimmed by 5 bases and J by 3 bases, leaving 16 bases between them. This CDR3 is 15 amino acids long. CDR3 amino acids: CASSSEGVPDYGYTF. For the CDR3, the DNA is TGTGCCAGCAGTTCTGAGGGAGTTCCGGACTATGGCTACACCTTC.

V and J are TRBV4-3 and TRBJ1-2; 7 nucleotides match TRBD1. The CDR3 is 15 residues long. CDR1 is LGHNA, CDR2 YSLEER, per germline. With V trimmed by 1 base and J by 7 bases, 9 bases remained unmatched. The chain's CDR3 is CASSQGATGFSGYTF. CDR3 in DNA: TGCGCCAGCAGCCAAGGAGCGACAGGGTTTTCTGGCTACACCTTC.

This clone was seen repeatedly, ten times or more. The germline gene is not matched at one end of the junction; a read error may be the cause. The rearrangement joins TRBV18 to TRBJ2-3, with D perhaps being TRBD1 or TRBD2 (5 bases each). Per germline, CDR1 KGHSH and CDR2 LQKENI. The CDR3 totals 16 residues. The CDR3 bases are TGTGCCAGCGCACCGTCCCCGGGACGTCTCACAGATACGCAGTATTTT. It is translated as CASAPSPGRLTDTQYF.

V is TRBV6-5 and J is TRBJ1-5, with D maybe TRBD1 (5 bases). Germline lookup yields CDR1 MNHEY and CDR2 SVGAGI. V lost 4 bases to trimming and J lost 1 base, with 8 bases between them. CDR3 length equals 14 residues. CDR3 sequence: CASSWGRSNQPQHF. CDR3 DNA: TGTGCCAGCAGTTGGGGGAGAAGCAATCAGCCCCAGCATTTT.

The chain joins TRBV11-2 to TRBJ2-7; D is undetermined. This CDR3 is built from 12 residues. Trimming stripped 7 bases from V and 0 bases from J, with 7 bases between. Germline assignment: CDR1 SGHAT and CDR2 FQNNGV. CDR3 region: CASTITSYEQYF. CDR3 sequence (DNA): TGTGCCAGCACCATTACCTCCTACGAGCAGTACTTC.

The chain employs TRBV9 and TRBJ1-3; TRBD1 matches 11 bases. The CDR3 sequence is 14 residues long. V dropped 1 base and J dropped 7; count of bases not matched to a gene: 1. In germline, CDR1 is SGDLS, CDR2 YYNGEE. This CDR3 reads CASSVRDRGNTIYF. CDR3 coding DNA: TGTGCCAGCAGCGTACGGGACAGGGGGAACACCATATATTTT.

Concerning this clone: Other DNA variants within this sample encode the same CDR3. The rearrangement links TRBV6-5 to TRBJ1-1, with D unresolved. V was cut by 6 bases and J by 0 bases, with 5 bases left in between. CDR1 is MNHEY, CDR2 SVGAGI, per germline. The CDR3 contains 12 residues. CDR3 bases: TGTGCCAGCAGCACACTGAACACTGAAGCTTTCTTT. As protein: CASSTLNTEAFF.

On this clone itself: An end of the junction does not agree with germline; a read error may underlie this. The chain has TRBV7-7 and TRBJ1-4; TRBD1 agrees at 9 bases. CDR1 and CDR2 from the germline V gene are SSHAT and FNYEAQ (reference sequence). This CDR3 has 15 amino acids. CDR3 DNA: TGTGCTAGCAGCTTAGGGGGACAGGGTAATGAAAAACTGTTTTTT. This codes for CASSLGGQGNEKLFF. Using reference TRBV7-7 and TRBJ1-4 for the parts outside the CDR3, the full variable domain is GAGVSQSPRYKVTKRGQDVTLRCDPISSHATLYWYQQALGQGPEFLTYFNYEAQPDKSGLPSDRFSAERPEGSISTLTIQRTEQRDSAMYRCASSLGGQGNEKLFFGSGTQLSVL.

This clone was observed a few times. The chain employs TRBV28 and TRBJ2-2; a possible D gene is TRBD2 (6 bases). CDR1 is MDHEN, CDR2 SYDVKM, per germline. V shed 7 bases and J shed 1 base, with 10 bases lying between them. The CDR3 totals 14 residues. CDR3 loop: CASNPRGNTGELFF. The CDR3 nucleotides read TGTGCCAGCAACCCGCGGGGGAACACCGGGGAGCTGTTTTTT.

The CDR3 nucleotides are TGTGCCAGTACCGACCTGGGACAGGGATTTTCACCCCTCCACTTT. Protein: CASTDLGQGFSPLHF. The chain joins TRBV19 to TRBJ1-6; 9 bases fit TRBD1. The CDR3 is made up of 15 amino acids. Germline values: CDR1 LNHDA, CDR2 SQIVND (reference sequence). Trimming cost V 7 bases and J 9 bases; bases outside gene matches: 10.

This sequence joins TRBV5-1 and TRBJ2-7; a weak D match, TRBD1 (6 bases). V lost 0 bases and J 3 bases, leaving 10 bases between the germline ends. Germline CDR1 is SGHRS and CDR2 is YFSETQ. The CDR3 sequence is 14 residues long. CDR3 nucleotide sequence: TGCGCCAGCAGCTTGGCGGACAGAATCTACGAGCAGTACTTC. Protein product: CASSLADRIYEQYF.